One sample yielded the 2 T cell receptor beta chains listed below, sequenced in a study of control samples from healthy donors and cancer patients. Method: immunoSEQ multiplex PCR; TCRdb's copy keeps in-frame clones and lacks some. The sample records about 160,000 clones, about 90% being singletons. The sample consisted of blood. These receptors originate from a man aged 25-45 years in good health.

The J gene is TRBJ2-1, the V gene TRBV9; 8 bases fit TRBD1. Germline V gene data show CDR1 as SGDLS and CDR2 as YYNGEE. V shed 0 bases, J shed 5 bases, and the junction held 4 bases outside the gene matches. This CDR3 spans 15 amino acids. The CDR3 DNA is TGTGCCAGCAGCGTAGTGCCGACAGGGGACAATGAGCAGTTCTTC. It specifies CASSVVPTGDNEQFF.

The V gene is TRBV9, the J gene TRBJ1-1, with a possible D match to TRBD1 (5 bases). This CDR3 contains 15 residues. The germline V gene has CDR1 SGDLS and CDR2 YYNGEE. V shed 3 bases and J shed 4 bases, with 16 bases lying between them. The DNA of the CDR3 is TGTGCCAGCAGCGACCCCGGGACCCCTGGCACTGAAGCTTTCTTT. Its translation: CASSDPGTPGTEAFF.